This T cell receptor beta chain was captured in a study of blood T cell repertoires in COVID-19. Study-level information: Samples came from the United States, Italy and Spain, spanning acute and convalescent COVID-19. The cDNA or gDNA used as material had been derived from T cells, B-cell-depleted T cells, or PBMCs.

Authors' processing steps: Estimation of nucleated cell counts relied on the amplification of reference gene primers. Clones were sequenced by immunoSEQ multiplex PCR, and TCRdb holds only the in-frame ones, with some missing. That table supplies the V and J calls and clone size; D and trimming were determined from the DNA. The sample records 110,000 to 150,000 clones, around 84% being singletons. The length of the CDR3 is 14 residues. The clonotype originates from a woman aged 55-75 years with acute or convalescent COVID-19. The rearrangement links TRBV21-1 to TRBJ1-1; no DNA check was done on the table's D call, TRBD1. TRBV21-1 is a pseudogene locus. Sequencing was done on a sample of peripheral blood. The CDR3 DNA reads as TGTGCCAGCAGCAAGGGACATGAGGACACTGAAGCTTTCTTT. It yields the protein CASSKGHEDTEAFF.